This T cell receptor beta chain originates from a study of CD8+CD57+ T cells in acquired aplastic anemia. Overall study results and limits: Sharing between patients and controls was observed for 25 to 30 CD8+ CDR3 sequences. Patients versus controls showed no significant CD8+ Simpson's diversity difference.

The template used for profiling TCR beta VDJ and CDR3 was genomic DNA. Via MiXCR, TCRdb re-called the reads, giving one row per CDR3 protein. The table has 400,000 to 600,000 distinct CDR3 sequences, about a third seen once; the top ten hold less than 1%. Patients chosen for sequencing had shown CD8+CD57+ cell expansion by flow cytometry. The diagnosis in all patients was severe acquired aplastic anemia. Blood came from patients not yet given any therapy. This clonotype was observed many times. Its matching antigen is unknown. The length of the CDR3 is 13 residues. In germline, CDR1 is SGHTA, CDR2 FQGNSA. V shed 5 bases and J shed 8 bases, with 15 bases lying between them.

This sequence was found in a human donor with aplastic anemia. The source material was sorted CD4+, CD8+, or CD8+CD57+ T cells (not recorded which) from PBMCs. V usage is TRBV7-2 and J usage is TRBJ1-2; maybe TRBD1 (5 bases). The CDR3 sequence is CASSTEGYYGYTF. The CDR3 coding sequence is TGTGCCAGCAGCACAGAGGGGTATTACGGCTACACCTTC. Full variable domain (remainder filled in from reference TRBV7-2 and TRBJ1-2): GAGVSQSPSNKVTEKGKDVELRCDPISGHTALYWYRQSLGQGLEFLIYFQGNSAPDKSGLPSDRFSAERTGGSVSTLTIQRTQQEDSAVYLCASSTEGYYGYTFGSGTRLTVV.